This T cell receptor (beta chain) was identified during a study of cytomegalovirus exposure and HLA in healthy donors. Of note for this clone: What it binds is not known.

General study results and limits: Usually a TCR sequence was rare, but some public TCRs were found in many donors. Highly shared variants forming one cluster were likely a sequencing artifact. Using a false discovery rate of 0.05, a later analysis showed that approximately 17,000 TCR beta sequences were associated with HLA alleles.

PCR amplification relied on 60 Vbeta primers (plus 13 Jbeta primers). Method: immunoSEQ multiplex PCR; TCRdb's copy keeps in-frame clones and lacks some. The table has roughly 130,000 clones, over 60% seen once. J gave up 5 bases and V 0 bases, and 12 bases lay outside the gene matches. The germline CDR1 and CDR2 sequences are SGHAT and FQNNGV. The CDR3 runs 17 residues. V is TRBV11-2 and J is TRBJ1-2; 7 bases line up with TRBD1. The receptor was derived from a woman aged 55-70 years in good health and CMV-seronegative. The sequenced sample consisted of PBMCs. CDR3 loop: CASSLDRQQGLGYGYTF. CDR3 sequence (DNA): TGTGCCAGCAGCTTAGACCGGCAACAGGGGCTGGGATATGGCTACACCTTC.